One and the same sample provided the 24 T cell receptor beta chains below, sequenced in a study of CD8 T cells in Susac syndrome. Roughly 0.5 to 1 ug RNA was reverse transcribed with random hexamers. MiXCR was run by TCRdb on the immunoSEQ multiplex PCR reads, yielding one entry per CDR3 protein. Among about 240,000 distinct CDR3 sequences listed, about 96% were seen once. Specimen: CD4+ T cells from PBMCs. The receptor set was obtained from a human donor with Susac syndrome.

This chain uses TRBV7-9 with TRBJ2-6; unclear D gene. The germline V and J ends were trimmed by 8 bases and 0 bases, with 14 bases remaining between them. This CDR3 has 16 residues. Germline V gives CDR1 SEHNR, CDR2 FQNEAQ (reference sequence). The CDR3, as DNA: TGTGCCAGCCCAGTGACGGCCAGCTCTGGGGCCAACGTCCTGACTTTC. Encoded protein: CASPVTASSGANVLTF.

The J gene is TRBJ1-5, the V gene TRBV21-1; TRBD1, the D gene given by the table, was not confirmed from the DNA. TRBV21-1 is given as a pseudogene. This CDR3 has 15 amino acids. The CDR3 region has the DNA TGTGCCAGCCCAGGGGCTGGGATGGGCAATCAGCCCCAGCATTTT. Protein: CASPGAGMGNQPQHF.

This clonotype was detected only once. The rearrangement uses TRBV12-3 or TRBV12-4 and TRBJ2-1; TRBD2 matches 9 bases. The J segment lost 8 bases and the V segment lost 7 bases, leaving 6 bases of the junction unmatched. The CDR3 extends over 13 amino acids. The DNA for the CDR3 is TGTGCCAGCACCGCGGGAGGGCGCGATGAGCAGTTCTTC. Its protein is CASTAGGRDEQFF.

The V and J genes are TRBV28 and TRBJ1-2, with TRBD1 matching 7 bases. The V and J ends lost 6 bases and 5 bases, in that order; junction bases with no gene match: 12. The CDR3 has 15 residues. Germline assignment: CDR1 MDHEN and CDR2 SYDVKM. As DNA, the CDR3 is TGTGCCAGCAGACTCGGGACAGAGCTATGGTATGGCTACACCTTC. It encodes CASRLGTELWYGYTF.

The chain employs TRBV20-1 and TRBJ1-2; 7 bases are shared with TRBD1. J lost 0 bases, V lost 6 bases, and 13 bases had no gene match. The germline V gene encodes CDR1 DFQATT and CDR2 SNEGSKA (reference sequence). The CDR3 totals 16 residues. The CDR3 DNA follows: TGCAGTGCCGGGCCGGGACAGCTAAAAACTAACTATGGCTACACCTTC. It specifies CSAGPGQLKTNYGYTF.

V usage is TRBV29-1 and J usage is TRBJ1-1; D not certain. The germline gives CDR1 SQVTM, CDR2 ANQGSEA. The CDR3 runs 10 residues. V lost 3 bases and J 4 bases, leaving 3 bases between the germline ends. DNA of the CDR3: TGCAGCGTTGACGGCACTGAAGCTTTCTTT. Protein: CSVDGTEAFF.

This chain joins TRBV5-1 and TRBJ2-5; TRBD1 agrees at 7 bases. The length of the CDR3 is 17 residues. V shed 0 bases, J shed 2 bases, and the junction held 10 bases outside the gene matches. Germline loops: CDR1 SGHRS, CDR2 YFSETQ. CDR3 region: CASSLGPRDRFQETQYF. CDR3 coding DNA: TGCGCCAGCAGCTTGGGGCCCCGGGACAGATTTCAAGAGACCCAGTACTTC.

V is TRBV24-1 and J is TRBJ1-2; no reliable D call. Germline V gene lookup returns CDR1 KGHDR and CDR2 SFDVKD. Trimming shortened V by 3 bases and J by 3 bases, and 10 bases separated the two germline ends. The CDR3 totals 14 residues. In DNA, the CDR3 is TGTGCCACCAGTGATGCGGGAAGGGACTATGGCTACACCTTC. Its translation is CATSDAGRDYGYTF.

CDR3 loop: CSGRGALADNEQFF. For the CDR3, the DNA is TGCAGCGGCCGAGGGGCACTAGCGGACAATGAGCAGTTCTTC. The rearrangement uses TRBV29-1 and TRBJ2-1, with 8 bases identical to TRBD2. This CDR3 has 14 amino acids. V lost 7 bases, J lost 5 bases, and 10 bases stayed unmatched. Germline CDR1 and CDR2: SQVTM and ANQGSEA.

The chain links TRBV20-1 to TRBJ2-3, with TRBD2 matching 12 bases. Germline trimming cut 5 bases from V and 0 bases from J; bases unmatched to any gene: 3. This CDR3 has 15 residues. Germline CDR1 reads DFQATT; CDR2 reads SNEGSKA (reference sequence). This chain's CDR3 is CSAGGLAGSTDTQYF. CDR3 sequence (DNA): TGCAGTGCTGGGGGACTAGCGGGTAGCACAGATACGCAGTATTTT.

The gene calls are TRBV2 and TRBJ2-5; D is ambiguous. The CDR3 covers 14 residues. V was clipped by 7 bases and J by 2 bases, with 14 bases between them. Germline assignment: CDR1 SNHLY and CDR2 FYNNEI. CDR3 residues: CASILQGWQETQYF. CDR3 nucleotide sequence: TGTGCCAGCATCCTCCAAGGGTGGCAAGAGACCCAGTACTTC.

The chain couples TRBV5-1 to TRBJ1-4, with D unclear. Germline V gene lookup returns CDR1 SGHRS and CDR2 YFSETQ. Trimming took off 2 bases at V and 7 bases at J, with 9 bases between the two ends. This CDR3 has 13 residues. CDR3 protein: CASSFSGSEKLFF. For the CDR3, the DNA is TGCGCCAGCAGCTTTTCGGGGTCTGAAAAACTGTTTTTT.

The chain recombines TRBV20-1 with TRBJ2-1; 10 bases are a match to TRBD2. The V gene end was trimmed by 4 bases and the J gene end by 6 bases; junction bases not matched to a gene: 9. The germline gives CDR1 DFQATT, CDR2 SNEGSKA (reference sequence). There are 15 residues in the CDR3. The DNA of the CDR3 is TGCAGTGCTAAGCCTCCTAGCGGGAGACCCAATGAGCAGTTCTTC. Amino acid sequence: CSAKPPSGRPNEQFF.

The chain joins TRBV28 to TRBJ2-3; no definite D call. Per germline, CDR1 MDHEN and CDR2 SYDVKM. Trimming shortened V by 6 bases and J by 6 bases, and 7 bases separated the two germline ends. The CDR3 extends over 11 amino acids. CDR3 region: CASSHRDTQYF. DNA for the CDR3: TGTGCCAGCAGCCACCGGGATACGCAGTATTTT. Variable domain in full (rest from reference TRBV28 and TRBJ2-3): DVKVTQSSRYLVKRTGEKVFLECVQDMDHENMFWYRQDPGLGLRLIYFSYDVKMKEKGDIPEGYSVSREKKERFSLILESASTNQTSMYLCASSHRDTQYFGPGTRLTVL.

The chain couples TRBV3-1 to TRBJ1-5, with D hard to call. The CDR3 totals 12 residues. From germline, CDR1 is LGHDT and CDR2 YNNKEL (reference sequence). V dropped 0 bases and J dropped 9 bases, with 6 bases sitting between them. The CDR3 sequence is CASSQDGGPQHF. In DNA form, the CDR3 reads TGTGCCAGCAGCCAAGACGGCGGGCCCCAGCATTTT. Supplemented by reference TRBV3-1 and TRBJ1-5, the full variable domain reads DTAVSQTPKYLVTQMGNDKSIKCEQNLGHDTMYWYKQDSKKFLKIMFSYNNKELIINETVPNRFSPKSPDKAHLNLHINSLELGDSAVYFCASSQDGGPQHFGDGTRLSIL.

The chain's CDR3 is CALTPLYMNTEAFF. CDR3 bases: TGTGCCCTAACACCACTCTACATGAACACTGAAGCTTTCTTT. The chain is built from TRBV30 and TRBJ1-1; D gene uncertain. The CDR3 extends over 14 amino acids. Per germline, CDR1 GTSNPN and CDR2 SVGIG (reference sequence). V was trimmed by 8 bases and J by 0 bases, leaving 16 bases between them.

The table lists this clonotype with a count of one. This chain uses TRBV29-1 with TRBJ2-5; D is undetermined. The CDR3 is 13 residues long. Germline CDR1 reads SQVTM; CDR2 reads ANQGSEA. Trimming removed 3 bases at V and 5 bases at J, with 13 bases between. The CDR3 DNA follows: TGCAGCGTTGATCTAACAGTTGAGGAGACCCAGTACTTC. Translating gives CSVDLTVEETQYF.

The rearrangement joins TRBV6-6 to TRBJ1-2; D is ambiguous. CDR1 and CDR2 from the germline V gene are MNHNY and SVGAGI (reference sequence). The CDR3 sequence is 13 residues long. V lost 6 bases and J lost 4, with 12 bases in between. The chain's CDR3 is CASRRRQSYGYTF. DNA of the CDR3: TGTGCCAGCAGAAGACGGCAGAGCTATGGCTACACCTTC.

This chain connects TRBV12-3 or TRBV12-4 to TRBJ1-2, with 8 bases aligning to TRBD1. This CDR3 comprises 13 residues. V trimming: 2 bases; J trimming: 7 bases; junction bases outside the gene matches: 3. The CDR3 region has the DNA TGTGCCAGCAGTTTATGGACAGGGACTGGCTACACCTTC. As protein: CASSLWTGTGYTF.

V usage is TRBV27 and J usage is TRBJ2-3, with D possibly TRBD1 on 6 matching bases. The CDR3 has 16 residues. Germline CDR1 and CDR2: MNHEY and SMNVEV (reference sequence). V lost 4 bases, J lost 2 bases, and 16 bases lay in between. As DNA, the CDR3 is TGTGCCAGCAGTTCACCGCGATGGGACACCACAGATACGCAGTATTTT. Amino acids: CASSSPRWDTTDTQYF.

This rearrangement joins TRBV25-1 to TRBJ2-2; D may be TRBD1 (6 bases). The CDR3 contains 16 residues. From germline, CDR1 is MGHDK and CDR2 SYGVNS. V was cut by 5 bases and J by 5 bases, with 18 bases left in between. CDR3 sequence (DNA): TGTGCCAGCAGTCCTTCAGGGGCCTTATGGACCGGGGAGCTGTTTTTT. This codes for CASSPSGALWTGELFF.

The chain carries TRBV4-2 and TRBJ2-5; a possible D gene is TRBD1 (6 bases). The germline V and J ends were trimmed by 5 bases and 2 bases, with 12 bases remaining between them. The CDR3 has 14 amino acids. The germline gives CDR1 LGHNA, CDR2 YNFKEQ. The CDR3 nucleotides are TGTGCCAGCAGCGAAGGGGGATCGCAAGAGACCCAGTACTTC. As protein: CASSEGGSQETQYF.

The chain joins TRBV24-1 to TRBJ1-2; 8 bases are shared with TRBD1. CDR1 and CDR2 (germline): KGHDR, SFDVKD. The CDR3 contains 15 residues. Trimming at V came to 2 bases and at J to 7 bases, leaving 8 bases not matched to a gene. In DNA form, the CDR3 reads TGTGCCACCAGTGATTCACGGGACAGGTCTTCTGGCTACACCTTC. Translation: CATSDSRDRSSGYTF.

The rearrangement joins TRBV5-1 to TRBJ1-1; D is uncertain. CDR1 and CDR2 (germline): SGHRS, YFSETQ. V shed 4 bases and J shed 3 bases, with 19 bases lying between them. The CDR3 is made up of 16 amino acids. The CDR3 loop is CASSLQGRNGDTEAFF. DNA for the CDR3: TGCGCCAGCAGCCTACAAGGGCGGAATGGGGACACTGAAGCTTTCTTT.